Listed here are 27 T cell receptor beta chains from one sample, sequenced in a study of control samples from healthy donors and cancer patients. Generated by immunoSEQ multiplex PCR, the TCRdb table keeps only in-frame clones and is missing some. The table shows under 200,000 clones, with 85% to 95% occurring only once. Sequencing was performed on blood. Receptors were obtained from a woman aged 40 to 50 in good health.

This chain connects TRBV6-5 to TRBJ1-1, with D uncertain. The V end was cut by 2 bases, the J end by 1 base, with 8 bases between. Per germline, CDR1 MNHEY and CDR2 SVGAGI. This CDR3 has 14 amino acids. The CDR3 coding sequence is TGTGCCAGCAGTTACGTTCCTGAGAACACTGAAGCTTTCTTT. As protein: CASSYVPENTEAFF.

V usage is TRBV2 and J usage is TRBJ1-5, with TRBD1 matching over 8 bases. This CDR3 comprises 14 residues. The ends lost 4 bases at V and 7 bases at J; junction bases unmatched: 6. Germline CDR1 SNHLY, CDR2 FYNNEI. CDR3 nucleotide sequence: TGTGCCAGCAGTGTGACAGGGGCGATGCAGCCCCAGCATTTT. This sequence encodes CASSVTGAMQPQHF. The entire variable domain, with the rest obtained from reference TRBV2 and TRBJ1-5, is as follows: EPEVTQTPSHQVTQMGQEVILRCVPISNHLYFYWYRQILGQKVEFLVSFYNNEISEKSEIFDDQFSVERPDGSNFTLKIRSTKLEDSAMYFCASSVTGAMQPQHFGDGTRLSIL.

This clone occurred once. V and J are TRBV7-9 and TRBJ1-6; no definite D call. Per the germline V gene, CDR1 is SEHNR and CDR2 is FQNEAQ (reference sequence). Trimming removed 5 bases at V and 8 bases at J, with 13 bases between. The CDR3 has 14 residues. The CDR3 here is CASSLRGNYSPLHF. As DNA, the CDR3 is TGTGCCAGCAGCCTCCGGGGTAATTATTCACCCCTCCACTTT.

The chain uses TRBV10-3 and TRBJ2-3, with D perhaps TRBD2 (6 bases). V shed 3 bases and J shed 3 bases, with 13 bases lying between them. CDR1 and CDR2 (germline): ENHRY, SYGVKD. This CDR3 has 15 residues. CDR3 protein: CAISEVGGRTDTQYF. CDR3 bases: TGTGCCATCAGTGAAGTTGGAGGGAGGACAGATACGCAGTATTTT.

This chain connects TRBV12-3 or TRBV12-4 to TRBJ1-1; D remains unclear. V was pared by 1 base and J by 7 bases, with 4 bases between. This CDR3 is built from 11 residues. CDR3 coding DNA: TGTGCCAGCAGTTTAGGAGGTGAAGCTTTCTTT. Translating gives CASSLGGEAFF.

The chain has TRBV19 and TRBJ1-2, with a weak D call TRBD1 (6 bases). Germline V CDR1 and CDR2: LNHDA, SQIVND (reference sequence). This CDR3 contains 14 residues. Trimming cost V 7 bases and J 6 bases, with 18 bases left between them. The CDR3 protein is CASTYRVFRDGYTF. CDR3 bases: TGTGCCAGTACCTACAGGGTATTTCGCGATGGCTACACCTTC.

The rearrangement joins TRBV28 to TRBJ1-2, with 9 bases identical to TRBD1. With 4 bases clipped from V and 4 bases from J, the junction kept 4 bases outside the gene matches. The CDR3 runs 14 residues. Germline assignment: CDR1 MDHEN and CDR2 SYDVKM. This CDR3 is CASSSQGAGYGYTF. Here the CDR3 DNA reads TGTGCCAGCAGTTCACAGGGGGCCGGCTATGGCTACACCTTC.

V usage is TRBV29-1 and J usage is TRBJ1-2; TRBD1 is a possible D gene (5 bases). The CDR3 has 13 residues. Germline V CDR1 and CDR2: SQVTM, ANQGSEA. Trimming took 7 bases from V and 0 from J, leaving 12 bases between them. The DNA for the CDR3 is TGCAGCGACTGGGACGGGACTAACTATGGCTACACCTTC. It codes for CSDWDGTNYGYTF.

The chain carries TRBV3-1 (or the pseudogene TRBV3-2) and TRBJ2-7; D is ambiguous. The CDR3 runs 14 residues. Trimming took 1 base from V and 5 from J, leaving 12 bases between them. From germline, CDR1 is LGHDT and CDR2 YNNKEL (reference sequence). The CDR3 region is CASSQGTSTHEQYF. The CDR3 DNA sequence: TGTGCCAGCAGCCAAGGGACCTCGACCCACGAGCAGTACTTC.

The chain has TRBV5-4 and TRBJ1-4, with D possibly matching TRBD1 (6 bases). Per the germline V gene, CDR1 is SGHNT and CDR2 is YYREEE (reference sequence). The CDR3 has 16 amino acids. The V and J ends lost 1 base and 3 bases respectively, with 13 bases between them. The CDR3 loop reads CASSLLGAGSNEKLFF. CDR3 coding DNA: TGTGCCAGCAGCTTGTTGGGGGCCGGGTCTAATGAAAAACTGTTTTTT.

This chain joins TRBV19 and TRBJ2-3, with D maybe TRBD2 (5 bases). This CDR3 spans 15 amino acids. Germline V lookup: CDR1 LNHDA, CDR2 SQIVND (reference sequence). Trimming left V 7 bases short and J 0 bases short, with 14 bases between. CDR3 nucleotide sequence: TGTGCCAGTAAGGGCCCCCGGACTAGCACAGATACGCAGTATTTT. This encodes CASKGPRTSTDTQYF.

The chain employs TRBV5-6 and TRBJ1-1; D uncertain. V shed 0 bases and J shed 1 base, with 4 bases lying between them. Germline lookup yields CDR1 SGHDT and CDR2 YYEEEE. This CDR3 region has 13 residues. CDR3 sequence: CASSLDTNTEAFF. CDR3 nucleotides: TGTGCCAGCAGCTTGGACACGAACACTGAAGCTTTCTTT.

The J gene is TRBJ1-2, the V gene TRBV29-1; 9 bases agree with TRBD1. The CDR3 is made up of 14 amino acids. V gave up 4 bases and J gave up 1 base; unmatched junction bases: 4. Per germline, CDR1 SQVTM and CDR2 ANQGSEA. The CDR3 bases are TGCAGCGTTGTGGGACAGGGCCTTAACTATGGCTACACCTTC. Residues: CSVVGQGLNYGYTF.

On this clone itself: The sample holds other DNA sequences that translate to the same CDR3. This chain links TRBV13 with TRBJ1-2, with a tentative D call TRBD1 (6 bases). V dropped 5 bases and J dropped 4 bases, with 17 bases sitting between them. Germline-derived CDR1 and CDR2 are PRHDT and FYEKMQ (reference sequence). The CDR3 spans 15 residues. CDR3 loop: CASSQGRGAGYGYTF. In DNA form, the CDR3 reads TGTGCCAGCAGCCAGGGGCGGGGGGCAGGCTATGGCTACACCTTC.

The CDR3 loop is CASSYTGTGTGNTIYF. CDR3 sequence (DNA): TGTGCCAGCAGTTACACCGGGACAGGGACTGGAAACACCATATATTTT. The chain uses TRBV6-6 and TRBJ1-3, with 9 nucleotides matching TRBD1. V shed 2 bases, J shed 2 bases, and the junction held 4 bases outside the gene matches. Per germline, CDR1 MNHNY and CDR2 SVGAGI (reference sequence). The CDR3 has 16 residues.

This clone has only one observation. The V call is TRBV5-1, the J call TRBJ2-2; D remains ambiguous. Trimming shortened V by 3 bases and J by 0 bases, and 9 bases separated the two germline ends. Germline V gene sequence: CDR1 SGHRS, CDR2 YFSETQ. The CDR3 has 15 amino acids. CDR3 sequence reads: CASSSINSNTGELFF. The CDR3 DNA reads TGCGCCAGCAGCTCGATAAACTCGAACACCGGGGAGCTGTTTTTT.

This clone was observed a single time. The chain combines TRBV7-2 with TRBJ1-4; 8 bases agree with TRBD1. Germline V CDR1 and CDR2: SGHTA, FQGNSA. There are 14 residues in the CDR3. The trim removed 5 bases at V and 5 bases at J, leaving 4 bases unmatched. CDR3 bases: TGTGCCAGCAGCCCCGACAGGGGAAATGAAAAACTGTTTTTT. Its translation is CASSPDRGNEKLFF.

The chain joins TRBV13 to TRBJ1-3; tentative D call: TRBD1 (5 bases). V gave up 2 bases and J gave up 2 bases, with 19 bases separating them. Germline V gene sequence: CDR1 PRHDT, CDR2 FYEKMQ (reference sequence). The CDR3 contains 18 residues. The CDR3 region is CASSLLRGLSGTGNTIYF. In nucleotides, the CDR3 is TGTGCCAGCAGCTTACTGAGGGGTCTCTCCGGGACTGGAAACACCATATATTTT.

The chain combines TRBV3-1 (or the pseudogene TRBV3-2) with TRBJ1-4; D is uncertain. Trimming cost V 5 bases and J 7 bases, with 14 bases left between them. Germline V gene data show CDR1 as LGHDT and CDR2 as YNNKEL (reference sequence). The length of the CDR3 is 14 residues. CDR3 protein: CASSSGGLFEKLFF. The DNA of the CDR3 is TGTGCCAGCAGCAGCGGAGGGCTTTTTGAAAAACTGTTTTTT.

This chain uses TRBV4-2 with TRBJ2-5; D is unresolved. CDR3 length: 15 amino acids. The V end lost 0 bases, the J end lost 6 bases, and 14 bases lay between the germline ends. The germline gives CDR1 LGHNA, CDR2 YNFKEQ. CDR3 loop: CASSQDRSAWQTQYF. The CDR3 bases are TGTGCCAGCAGCCAAGACAGGAGTGCTTGGCAGACCCAGTACTTC.

The CDR3 sequence is CASTPDRASRPQHF. In nucleotides, the CDR3 is TGTGCCAGCACCCCGGACAGGGCCAGTAGGCCCCAGCATTTT. The rearrangement links TRBV7-2 to TRBJ1-5, with TRBD1 matching 8 bases. The CDR3 sequence is 14 residues long. The germline gives CDR1 SGHTA, CDR2 FQGNSA. V shed 7 bases, J shed 9 bases, and the junction held 11 bases outside the gene matches.

The CDR3 nucleotides are TGTGCCAGCAGCTTATCGGCCCCCTTAGGAGGAAACACCATATATTTT. Translation gives CASSLSAPLGGNTIYF. The rearrangement links TRBV7-2 to TRBJ1-3; D unclear. V gave up 2 bases and J gave up 4 bases, with 15 bases separating them. The germline CDR1 and CDR2 sequences are SGHTA and FQGNSA. This CDR3 contains 16 residues.

The chain employs TRBV27 and TRBJ2-1; D might be TRBD2 (6 bases). The CDR3 totals 15 residues. Trimming pared 8 bases from V and 0 bases from J, leaving 14 bases between. The V gene's germline CDR1 is MNHEY and CDR2 SMNVEV (reference sequence). CDR3 sequence reads: CASGLQRVSYNEQFF. In DNA, the CDR3 is TGTGCCAGCGGACTACAGAGGGTCTCCTACAATGAGCAGTTCTTC.

This sequence joins TRBV7-9 and TRBJ2-3; unclear D gene. Trimming pared 10 bases from V and 5 bases from J, leaving 19 bases between. The CDR3 runs to 14 residues. The germline V gene encodes CDR1 SEHNR and CDR2 FQNEAQ (reference sequence). The CDR3 here is CAILATPRGDTQYF. CDR3 nucleotide sequence: TGTGCCATCTTGGCGACCCCGCGAGGAGATACGCAGTATTTT.

V and J are TRBV6-2 or TRBV6-3 and TRBJ2-3, with D uncertain. Trimming took 0 bases from V and 0 from J, leaving 13 bases between them. Germline V CDR1 and CDR2: MNHEY, SVGEGT. There are 17 residues in the CDR3. CDR3 DNA sequence: TGTGCCAGCAGTTACTCTAGTCTGGCAGGAAGCACAGATACGCAGTATTTT. This sequence encodes CASSYSSLAGSTDTQYF.

This chain links TRBV27 with TRBJ2-5, with D maybe TRBD2 (6 bases). This CDR3 comprises 15 residues. V was cut by 5 bases and J by 2 bases, with 15 bases left in between. Germline V gene data show CDR1 as MNHEY and CDR2 as SMNVEV (reference sequence). The CDR3: CASSPRWRDQETQYF. The CDR3 DNA follows: TGTGCCAGCAGTCCACGTTGGAGGGATCAAGAGACCCAGTACTTC.

This chain joins TRBV29-1 and TRBJ2-6; D possibly uses TRBD1 or TRBD2 (5 bases each). V shed 3 bases and J shed 0 bases, with 15 bases lying between them. Germline V gene data show CDR1 as SQVTM and CDR2 as ANQGSEA. The CDR3 is 17 amino acids. The CDR3 spells CSVDLRVGGSGANVLTF. The CDR3 DNA reads TGCAGCGTTGATCTGCGGGTTGGGGGCTCTGGGGCCAACGTCCTGACTTTC.